This entry concerns a single TCR beta chain. Its antigen is not known. The sample's time point: pre-treatment sample, taken before nivolumab and TIL therapy. These data are taken from a study of TIL therapy for anti-PD-1-resistant metastatic lung cancer. Study background: Progressing patients received lymphodepletion, expanded TIL infusion and IL-2. The study, taken as a whole, reports: TIL clonotype persistence in blood showed no apparent association with response.

This was the immunoSEQ v3 assay. Clones were read by immunoSEQ multiplex PCR, and TCRdb kept only the in-frame ones, dropping some. The sample carries 25,000 to 40,000 clones, 74% recorded once. This CDR3 has 9 residues. With 11 bases removed from V and 6 bases from J, the gap between germline ends came to 8 bases. The chain has TRBV23-1 and TRBJ2-7; D is possibly TRBD2 (6 bases). TRBV23-1 is identified as an open reading frame with a role that is uncertain. The receptor's source is a woman aged 30-79 years with non-small cell lung cancer. The sequences come from blood, collected at baseline. CDR3 protein: CAHGGEQYF. In DNA, the CDR3 is TGCGCCCACGGGGGCGAGCAGTACTTC.